This T cell receptor beta chain was retrieved from a study of neurological immune-mediated disorders (dated by TCRdb to the late 2010s). Some background on the complete study: Peripheral blood TCR-beta repertoires from HTLV-I-associated myelopathy (HAM/TSP) patients, multiple sclerosis patients and healthy controls were compared by UMI-based sequencing. Alongside PBMC samples, the set of some 100 TCR-beta libraries contained longitudinal samples, technical triplicates, and paired CD4+ and CD8+ T-cell subsets that had been sorted. The cohort was made up of 68 subjects, consisting of some 14 HAM/TSP patients, about 34 multiple sclerosis patients and around 20 healthy controls. Study-level results and caveats: Expanded clones from different subjects shared no identical CDR3 amino acid sequences, which suggests that TCR-beta repertoires were private in all groups. TCR clonal expansion was greatest in HAM/TSP patients and smallest in MS patients, who ranked below even healthy controls.

Sorted-subset TCR libraries were prepared from about 1 million sorted CD4+ or CD8+ T cells. Peripheral blood was subjected to Ficoll-Hypaque density gradient centrifugation to isolate PBMCs, which were then cryopreserved in liquid nitrogen. The study also sequenced paired sorted CD4+ and CD8+ subsets from healthy controls, HAM/TSP patients and MS patients. To synthesize cDNA, template-switch 5'RACE was performed with a primer carrying a 10-nucleotide random unique molecular identifier so that each TCR transcript was tagged. Every sequencing run covered 15-18 subjects and yielded more than 160 million TCR-beta sequences. The RNeasy kit was used for extraction of total RNA. The KAPA Real-time Library Amplification kit was used to amplify TCR-beta VDJ regions with primers for the TCR constant region and the 5'RACE anchor. A first PCR added sample indexes and Illumina adaptors, and a second PCR then raised library yield. After purification with Ampure beads, the TCR product of roughly 650 bp was size-selected on a 2% E-gel SizeSelection system. Before pooling, library quality was checked on a Bioanalyzer, concentration was measured with Qubit, and libraries were quantified with the Kapa Library Quantification kit. An Illumina HiSeq 2500 sequenced the libraries paired-end 2 x 150 bp. To increase sequence diversity, about 23-30% phiX was spiked into each library pool. Per the source publication's procedure: The quality-filtered reads were processed with the UMI-based MiGEC pipeline, whose error correction step removed more than 90% of the raw TCR sequences. IMGT germline references were used for aligning VDJ genes, and each clonotype was defined as a unique CDR3 amino acid sequence together with its V-J genes. Clonal expansion, Shannon diversity and CDR3 relatedness (CalcPairwiseDistances, ClusterSamples) were evaluated with VDJtools, and phylogenetic trees were built with CLCbio workbench. A clone was classed as expanded if it had 8 or more unique UMIs, a cutoff based on coefficient-of-variation modelling across technical triplicates. Starting from the raw public reads, TCRdb applied fastp trimming at Q25, assembled clones with MiXCR and retained in-frame beta chains. Merged by CDR3 protein, the rows form single entries marked with the most common genes and DNA. What appears here as the V and J calls and clone size reflects TCRdb's work, not the paper's. The sample records 30,000 to 35,000 distinct CDR3 sequences, approximately 24% of which are singletons. Just under 30% of the sample comes from the top ten.

This clonotype was seen at least ten times. There is no known antigen for this receptor. Base qualities are not recorded, but no much larger clone differs from it by a single base. Relative to germline, V is missing 5 bases and J is missing 5 bases, with 8 bases of the junction outside any gene match. The germline V gene encodes CDR1 DFQATT and CDR2 SNEGSKA (reference sequence). The CDR3 runs 15 amino acids, cysteine and phenylalanine included. Of the read, only the CDR3 DNA is kept; its 45 bases are in frame from base 1. Sequenced sample: CD4+ T cells from blood. The clonotype comes from a man between 45 and 60 years old with HTLV-1-associated myelopathy (HAM/TSP). The sequence joins TRBV20-1 to TRBJ2-1, and TRBD2 aligns with 11 junction nucleotides. The sequenced DNA is TGCAGTGCTCGGAGGGTGGGACTAGCGGACAATGAGCAGTTCTTC. Protein translation: CSARRVGLADNEQFF.